This T cell receptor (beta chain) is drawn from a study of low-dose radiotherapy and immunotherapy resistance in tumors. TRAV- and TRBV-specific primers, spanning alpha and beta chains, primed first-strand cDNA. The PCR that amplified TCRs ran for 20 to 25 cycles, relying on a constant-region primer and a V-primer adapter. TCRdb called the reads again in MiXCR, with one record for every CDR3 protein. Seen here are tens of thousands of distinct CDR3 sequences, 20% observed once, and the top ten hold about 13%. Time point indicated: after trial treatment. Regarding treatment: LDRT plus nivolumab, ipilimumab, low-dose cyclophosphamide and aspirin (RACIN trial). V was pared by 2 bases and J by 4 bases, with 4 bases of the junction left unmatched. CDR3 length: 14 amino acids. At least ten counts were recorded for this clonotype.

This TCR came from a female donor with ovarian cancer. The source was PBMCs, collected after low-dose radiotherapy plus immunotherapy. V and J are TRBV12-3 or TRBV12-4 and TRBJ1-1; 7 bases map to TRBD1. CDR3 bases: TGTGCCAGCAGTTTACAGACAGGGAGCACTGAAGCTTTCTTT. This sequence encodes CASSLQTGSTEAFF.